This T cell receptor beta chain is drawn from a study of shared clonotypes between healthy human individuals. Study-wide context: Three plates were used per donor for CD4 naive, three for CD4 memory, two for CD8 naive and one for CD8 memory.

Worth noting for this clone: Its antigen is unidentified. This CDR3 is also generated by other DNA sequences in the sample.

Between the trimmed V and J ends, which lost 6 bases and 6 bases, there was a span of 7 bases. The CDR3 sequence is 11 residues long. CDR1 is MDHEN and CDR2 is SYDVKM in the germline V gene. About 30,000 T cell genomes (roughly 190 ng DNA) went into each sorted-subset replicate. Sequenced by immunoSEQ multiplex PCR; TCRdb stores in-frame clones only, minus some. In the table there are 2 million to 2.5 million clones, approximately 90% of which are singletons. Broader study findings: Researchers found naive subsets generally carried larger estimated richness than memory subsets. Only blood samples were collected, and tissue repertoires likely differ.

This receptor was obtained from a man aged 18 to 29 in good health. Some clones in this sample may be carry-over from other donors' samples. The V call is TRBV28, the J call TRBJ2-3; D unclear. The source material was naive CD4+ T cells from PBMCs. Subset here: CD45RA+ positively selected. CDR3 coding DNA: TGTGCCAGCAGCCCTAGGGATACGCAGTATTTT. Translating it yields CASSPRDTQYF.